Listed below are T cell receptor beta chains from one sample, sequenced in a study of CD8 T cells in cerebrospinal fluid in Alzheimer's disease. TCRdb re-called the 10x single-cell sequencing reads; every CDR3 protein appears as one record, without DNA. The sample shows fewer than 550 distinct CDR3 sequences, and 25% to 35% sits with its ten largest clones. The sequencing sample was made of cerebrospinal fluid. The receptors originated from a human donor with Alzheimer's disease. The CDR3 runs from the conserved cysteine through the conserved F or W. Each record gives: clone size, V gene, J gene, CDR3 protein. Rows give clone size only sometimes, using once, few, many, or a class for an expanded clone.

>large|TRBV6-2/TRBV6-3|TRBJ2-7
CASRGTGRTYEQYF
>.|TRBV9|TRBJ2-3
CASSDTSGGGTDTQYF
>medium-sized|TRBV5-1|TRBJ1-4
CASSLATGGPEKLFF
>large|TRBV20-1|TRBJ2-3
CSATGTSGTPGDTQYF
>large|TRBV7-2|TRBJ2-1
CASSIDGQLHNEQFF
>large|TRBV6-2/TRBV6-3|TRBJ2-2
CASSYDLGQVNTGELFF
>medium-sized|TRBV19|TRBJ2-5
CASSPWTGSQETQYF
>large|TRBV12-3/TRBV12-4|TRBJ1-2
CASSFAGPNGYTF
>large|TRBV28|TRBJ2-5
CASSLGRGHHQETQYF
>large|TRBV10-3|TRBJ1-1
CAISGQGDEAFF
>large|TRBV5-6|TRBJ1-5
CASSPGPYSNQPQHF
>large|TRBV20-1|TRBJ2-1
CSAHLRGRDRAFYNEQFF
>.|TRBV19|TRBJ1-6
CASNDRGSYNSPLHF
>medium-sized|TRBV30|TRBJ2-2
CAWSVGHFAGELFF
>.|TRBV12-3/TRBV12-4|TRBJ2-7
CASSLGWGREQYF
>.|TRBV7-2|TRBJ1-2
CASSLGEGVNYGYTF
>.|TRBV7-7|TRBJ2-5
CASSSTQTAYGGTQYF
>large|TRBV7-8|TRBJ1-6
CASSLVTGGGAGNSPLHF
>medium-sized|TRBV3-1|TRBJ2-7
CASSPARGYEQYF
>large|TRBV5-5|TRBJ2-3
CASPGGVTDTQYF
>medium-sized|TRBV19|TRBJ1-1
CASRDRVGSRGPEAFF
>.|TRBV30|TRBJ2-7
CAWSVGNSEQYF